This is a list of T cell receptor beta chains from one sample in a study of T-cell reconstitution after alpha-beta-depleted transplantation in children. TCRdb re-called the PCR reads through MiXCR, storing one row per CDR3 protein. Of some 600,000 distinct CDR3 sequences in the sample, around a sixth were seen once. The sample was PBMCs from the stem cell graft donor, taken from the stem cell graft. These receptor sequences come from a human donor who donated a stem cell graft to a child with acute myeloid leukemia. CDR3s include the opening cysteine and the closing phenylalanine or tryptophan. The order of the fields is clone size, D gene, V gene, J gene, CDR3 DNA, CDR3 protein. The D gene is left open where the match is weak. Part of the rows lack a size; the others show once, few, many or a class for expanded clones.

many	TRBD1	TRBV29-1	TRBJ1-6	TGCAGCGTTGAAGATCTGGACAGGGTTCATTCACCCCTCCACTTT	CSVEDLDRVHSPLHF
-	-	TRBV20-1	TRBJ1-4	TGCAGTGCTAGTCAAGAGACTTATGAAAAACTGTTTTTT	CSASQETYEKLFF
few	TRBD2	TRBV12-3/TRBV12-4	TRBJ2-3	TGTGCCAGCAGTTTACTCGGGGGGGAGGACACAGATACGCAGTATTTT	CASSLLGGEDTDTQYF
-	TRBD2	TRBV12-3/TRBV12-4	TRBJ2-3	TGTGCCAACAAAGCTAGCGGGCGCCGCACAGATACGCAGTATTTT	CANKASGRRTDTQYF
many	TRBD1	TRBV29-1	TRBJ2-5	TGCAGCGTCCGACAGGGTATGATGGAGACCCAGTACTTC	CSVRQGMMETQYF
-	-	TRBV5-1	TRBJ2-1	TGCGCCAGCAGCTTGGTGGCGAACTCCTACAATGAGCAGTTCTTC	CASSLVANSYNEQFF
-	-	TRBV7-9	TRBJ1-2	TGTGCCAGCAGCCCGGTGGGGAGCTTGGATGGCTACACCTTC	CASSPVGSLDGYTF
few	-	TRBV27	TRBJ1-2	TGTGCCAGCAGGGCAGGAGCTAACTATGGCTACACCTTC	CASRAGANYGYTF
few	TRBD1	TRBV7-9	TRBJ2-7	TGTGCCAGCAGCTCCTCTAACTTGGGACAGCCCACCTACGAGCAGTACTTC	CASSSSNLGQPTYEQYF
many	-	TRBV20-1	TRBJ1-1	TGCAGTGCTAGCTCGAACACTGAAGCTTTCTTT	CSASSNTEAFF
-	-	TRBV5-5	TRBJ2-1	TGTGCCAGCAGCTCCGGCGAGGTCGATGAGCAGTTCTTC	CASSSGEVDEQFF
many	TRBD2	TRBV6-5	TRBJ2-1	TGTGCCAGCAGTTACGCTGACCCGGGACTAGCGGGGGAGCAGTTCTTC	CASSYADPGLAGEQFF
many	-	TRBV20-1	TRBJ1-6	TGCAGTGCTGGAACAGGGCGAGGATCACCCCTCCACTTT	CSAGTGRGSPLHF
many	-	TRBV5-6	TRBJ1-2	TGTGCCAGCAGCGCAGTCGCCTATGGCTACACCTTC	CASSAVAYGYTF
many	TRBD1	TRBV20-1	TRBJ2-7	TGCAGTGCTCCAACAGGGGCGGTGGACGAGCAGTACTTC	CSAPTGAVDEQYF
many	TRBD1	TRBV20-1	TRBJ1-1	TGCAGTGCTAGAGGGCAGGGGGCGCGTGCTTTCTTT	CSARGQGARAFF
many	-	TRBV7-9	TRBJ2-6	TGTGCCAGCAGCTTACTCCTGAAGGGGTCTGGGGCCAACGTCCTGACTTTC	CASSLLLKGSGANVLTF
many	TRBD2	TRBV24-1	TRBJ2-1	TGTGCCACCAGTTCTAGCGGGGGGCCCCTCTCCTACAATGAGCAGTTCTTC	CATSSSGGPLSYNEQFF
-	TRBD1	TRBV12-3/TRBV12-4	TRBJ1-2	TGTGCCAGCACCATCGACAGGGGGCTCTATGGCTACACCTTC	CASTIDRGLYGYTF
many	-	TRBV7-9	TRBJ1-3	TGTGCCAGCAGCCAATTAAGCTCTGGAAACACCATATATTTT	CASSQLSSGNTIYF